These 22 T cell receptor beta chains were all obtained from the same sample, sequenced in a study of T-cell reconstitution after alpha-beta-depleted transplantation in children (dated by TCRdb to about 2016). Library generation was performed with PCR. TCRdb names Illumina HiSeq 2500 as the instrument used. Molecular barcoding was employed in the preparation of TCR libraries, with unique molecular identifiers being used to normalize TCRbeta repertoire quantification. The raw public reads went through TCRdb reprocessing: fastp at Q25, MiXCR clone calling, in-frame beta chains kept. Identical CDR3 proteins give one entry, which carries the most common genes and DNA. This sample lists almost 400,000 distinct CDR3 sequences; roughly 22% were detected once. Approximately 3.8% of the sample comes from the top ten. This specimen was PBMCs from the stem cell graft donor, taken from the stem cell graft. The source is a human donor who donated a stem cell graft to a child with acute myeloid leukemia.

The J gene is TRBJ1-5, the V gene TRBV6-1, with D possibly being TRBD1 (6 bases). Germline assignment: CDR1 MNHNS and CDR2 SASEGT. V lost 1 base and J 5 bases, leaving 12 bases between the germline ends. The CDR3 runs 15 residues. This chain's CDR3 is CASSEVPGHHQPQHF. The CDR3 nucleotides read TGTGCCAGCAGTGAAGTCCCGGGACACCATCAGCCCCAGCATTTT.

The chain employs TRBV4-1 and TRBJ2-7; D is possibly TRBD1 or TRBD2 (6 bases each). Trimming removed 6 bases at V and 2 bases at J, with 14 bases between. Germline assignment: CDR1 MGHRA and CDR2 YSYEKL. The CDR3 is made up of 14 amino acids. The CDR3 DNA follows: TGCGCCAGCAGTCGGGGGCAGGTCACCTACGAGCAGTACTTC. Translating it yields CASSRGQVTYEQYF.

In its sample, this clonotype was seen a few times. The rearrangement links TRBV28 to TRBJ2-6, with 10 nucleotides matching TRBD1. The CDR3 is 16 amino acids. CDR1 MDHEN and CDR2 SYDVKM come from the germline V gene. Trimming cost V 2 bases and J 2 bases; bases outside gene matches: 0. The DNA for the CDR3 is TGTGCCAGCAGTTTAGGGACAGGGGCTGGGGCCAACGTCCTGACTTTC. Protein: CASSLGTGAGANVLTF. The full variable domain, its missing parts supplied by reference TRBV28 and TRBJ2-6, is DVKVTQSSRYLVKRTGEKVFLECVQDMDHENMFWYRQDPGLGLRLIYFSYDVKMKEKGDIPEGYSVSREKKERFSLILESASTNQTSMYLCASSLGTGAGANVLTFGAGSRLTVL.

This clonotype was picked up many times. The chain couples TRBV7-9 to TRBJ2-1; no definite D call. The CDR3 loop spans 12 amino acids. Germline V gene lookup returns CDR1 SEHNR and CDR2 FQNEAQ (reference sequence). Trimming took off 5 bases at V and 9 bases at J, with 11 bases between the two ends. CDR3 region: CASSPLSFEQFF. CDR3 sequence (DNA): TGTGCCAGCAGCCCACTGAGTTTTGAGCAGTTCTTC.

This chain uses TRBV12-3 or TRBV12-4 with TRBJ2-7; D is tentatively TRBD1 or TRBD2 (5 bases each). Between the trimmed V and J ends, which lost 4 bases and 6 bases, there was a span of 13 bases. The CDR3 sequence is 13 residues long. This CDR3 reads CASSSVGTSEQYF. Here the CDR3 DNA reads TGTGCCAGCAGTTCGGTAGGGACCTCCGAGCAGTACTTC.

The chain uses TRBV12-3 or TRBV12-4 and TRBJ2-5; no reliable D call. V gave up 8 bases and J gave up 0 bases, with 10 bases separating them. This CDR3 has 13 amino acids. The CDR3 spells CASAPQYQETQYF. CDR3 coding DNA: TGTGCCAGCGCCCCCCAGTACCAAGAGACCCAGTACTTC.

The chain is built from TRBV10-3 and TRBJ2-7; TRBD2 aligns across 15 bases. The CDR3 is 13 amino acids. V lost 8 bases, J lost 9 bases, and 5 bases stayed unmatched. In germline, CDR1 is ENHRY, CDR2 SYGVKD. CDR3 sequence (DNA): TGTGCCATCGGACTAGCGGGAGGGCCCGTGCAGTACTTC. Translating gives CAIGLAGGPVQYF.

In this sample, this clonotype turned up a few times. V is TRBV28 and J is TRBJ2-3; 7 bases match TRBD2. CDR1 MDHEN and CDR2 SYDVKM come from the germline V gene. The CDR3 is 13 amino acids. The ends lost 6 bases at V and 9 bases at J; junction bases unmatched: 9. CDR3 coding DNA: TGTGCCAGCAGCCCGAAGTCCGGGGGGACGCAGTATTTT. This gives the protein CASSPKSGGTQYF.

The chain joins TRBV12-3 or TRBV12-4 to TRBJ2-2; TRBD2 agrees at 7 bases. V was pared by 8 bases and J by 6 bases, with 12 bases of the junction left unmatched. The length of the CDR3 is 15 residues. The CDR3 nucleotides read TGTGCCAGCCCCCGCGGGGAGGGGCGGTCCGGGGAGCTGTTTTTT. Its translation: CASPRGEGRSGELFF.

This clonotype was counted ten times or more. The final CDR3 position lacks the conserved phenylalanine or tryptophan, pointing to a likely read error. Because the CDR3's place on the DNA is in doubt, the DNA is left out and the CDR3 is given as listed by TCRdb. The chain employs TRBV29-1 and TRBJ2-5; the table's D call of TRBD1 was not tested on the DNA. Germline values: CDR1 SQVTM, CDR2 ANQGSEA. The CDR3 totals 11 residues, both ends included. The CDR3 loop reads CSVEVLDRMTV.

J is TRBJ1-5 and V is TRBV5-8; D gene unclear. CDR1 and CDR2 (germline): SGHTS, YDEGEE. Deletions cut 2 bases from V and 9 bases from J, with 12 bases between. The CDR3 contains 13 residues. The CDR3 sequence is CASSLRLGWPQHF. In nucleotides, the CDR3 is TGTGCCAGCAGCTTACGGCTGGGGTGGCCCCAGCATTTT.

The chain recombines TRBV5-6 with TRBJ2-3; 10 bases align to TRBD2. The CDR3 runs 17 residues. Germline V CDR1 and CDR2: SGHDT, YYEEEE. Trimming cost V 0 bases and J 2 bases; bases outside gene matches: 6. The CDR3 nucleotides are TGTGCCAGCAGCTTGGTACTCCTAGCGGGAGTCACAGATACGCAGTATTTT. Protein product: CASSLVLLAGVTDTQYF.

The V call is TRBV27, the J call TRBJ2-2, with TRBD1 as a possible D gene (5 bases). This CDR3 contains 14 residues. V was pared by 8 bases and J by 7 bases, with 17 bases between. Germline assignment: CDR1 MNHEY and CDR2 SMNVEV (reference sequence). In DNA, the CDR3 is TGTGCCAGCTATGTTCCCCTGGACAACGGGGAGCTGTTTTTT. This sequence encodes CASYVPLDNGELFF.

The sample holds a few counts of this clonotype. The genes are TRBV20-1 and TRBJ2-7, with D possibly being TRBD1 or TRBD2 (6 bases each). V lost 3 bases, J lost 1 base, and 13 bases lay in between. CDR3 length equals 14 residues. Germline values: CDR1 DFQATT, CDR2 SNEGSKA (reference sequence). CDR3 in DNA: TGCAGTGCTAGTCGGGGGCATGGGTCCTACGAGCAGTACTTC. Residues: CSASRGHGSYEQYF.

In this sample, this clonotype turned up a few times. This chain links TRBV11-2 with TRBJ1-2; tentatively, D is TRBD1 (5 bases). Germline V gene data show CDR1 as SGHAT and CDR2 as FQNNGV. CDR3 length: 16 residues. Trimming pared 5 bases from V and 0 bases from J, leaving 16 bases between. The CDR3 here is CASSLGGAAANYGYTF. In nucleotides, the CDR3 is TGTGCCAGCAGCCTAGGAGGGGCAGCTGCTAACTATGGCTACACCTTC.

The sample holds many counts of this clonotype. For the CDR3, the DNA is TGTGCCAGCAGCTTGGTTGGGTCCTACAATGAGCAGTTCTTC. Protein sequence: CASSLVGSYNEQFF. This chain uses TRBV7-2 with TRBJ2-1; D ambiguous. The CDR3 consists of 14 residues. Trimming left V 3 bases short and J 1 base short, with 7 bases between. Germline V gene lookup returns CDR1 SGHTA and CDR2 FQGNSA.

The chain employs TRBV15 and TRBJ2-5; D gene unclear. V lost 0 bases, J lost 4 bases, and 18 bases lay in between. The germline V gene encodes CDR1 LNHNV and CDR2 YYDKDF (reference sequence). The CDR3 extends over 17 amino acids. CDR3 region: CATSRDHWEGKIETQYF. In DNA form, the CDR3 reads TGTGCCACCAGCAGAGATCACTGGGAAGGCAAGATAGAGACCCAGTACTTC.

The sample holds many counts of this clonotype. CDR3 protein: CSVTRTGMNEQYF. CDR3 nucleotides: TGCAGCGTTACCCGGACAGGGATGAACGAGCAGTACTTC. The chain carries TRBV29-1 and TRBJ2-7, with 8 bases lining up with TRBD1. The V gene's germline CDR1 is SQVTM and CDR2 ANQGSEA. CDR3 size: 13 residues. J gave up 5 bases and V 5 bases, and 8 bases lay outside the gene matches.

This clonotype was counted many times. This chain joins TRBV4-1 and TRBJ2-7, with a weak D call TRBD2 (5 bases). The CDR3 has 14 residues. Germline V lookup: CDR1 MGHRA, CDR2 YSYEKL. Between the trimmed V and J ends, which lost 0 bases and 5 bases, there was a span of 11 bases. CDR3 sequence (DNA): TGCGCCAGCAGCCAAGATCCGGGGAGAGACGAGCAGTACTTC. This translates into CASSQDPGRDEQYF.

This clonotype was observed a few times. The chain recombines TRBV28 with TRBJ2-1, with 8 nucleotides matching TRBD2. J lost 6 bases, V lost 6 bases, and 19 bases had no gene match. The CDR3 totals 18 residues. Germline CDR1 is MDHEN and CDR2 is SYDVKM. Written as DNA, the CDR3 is TGTGCCAGCAGCTCCCGAGCGGGTGGCGGGAGGACCGGCAATGAGCAGTTCTTC. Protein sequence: CASSSRAGGGRTGNEQFF. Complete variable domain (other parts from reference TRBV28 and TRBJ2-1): DVKVTQSSRYLVKRTGEKVFLECVQDMDHENMFWYRQDPGLGLRLIYFSYDVKMKEKGDIPEGYSVSREKKERFSLILESASTNQTSMYLCASSSRAGGGRTGNEQFFGPGTRLTVL.

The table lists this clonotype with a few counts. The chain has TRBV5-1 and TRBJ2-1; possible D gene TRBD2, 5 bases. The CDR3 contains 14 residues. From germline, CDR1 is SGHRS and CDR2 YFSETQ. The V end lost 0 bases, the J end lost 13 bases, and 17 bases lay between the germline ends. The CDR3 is CASSLEEAGDSQFF. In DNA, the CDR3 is TGCGCCAGCAGCTTGGAAGAGGCGGGTGACTCTCAGTTCTTC.

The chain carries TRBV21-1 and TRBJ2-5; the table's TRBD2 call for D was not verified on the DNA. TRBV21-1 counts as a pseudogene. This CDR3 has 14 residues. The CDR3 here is CASSKGEGVETQYF. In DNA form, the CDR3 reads TGTGCCAGCAGCAAAGGCGAGGGAGTGGAGACCCAGTACTTC.